Listed below are T cell receptor beta chains from one sample, sequenced in a study of regulatory T cells in long-lasting Graves disease. TCRdb itself ran the multiplex PCR reads through MiXCR, one entry per CDR3 protein. Seen here are 300,000 to 450,000 distinct CDR3 sequences, 15% to 19% observed once, and the top ten hold around a fifth. Source: peripheral blood mononuclear cells (PBMCs), taken at new diagnosis, from a patient treated with antithyroid drugs. Receptors originate from a female donor with Graves disease. Each CDR3 is given with its conserved first and last residue. D genes are given only for firm matches. A row's size may be missing; if present it is once, few, many or a size class.

abundance: few
d_gene: .
j_gene: TRBJ1-2
len: 15
v_gene: TRBV19
CDR3nt: TGTGCCAGTAGTCCGCTGGACCGGCACGACTATGGCTACACCTTC
CDR3aa: CASSPLDRHDYGYTF

abundance: many
d_gene: .
j_gene: TRBJ1-1
len: 14
v_gene: TRBV11-2
CDR3nt: TGTGCCAGCAGCTTTCATACAAGAAGCACTGAAGCTTTCTTT
CDR3aa: CASSFHTRSTEAFF

abundance: many
d_gene: .
j_gene: TRBJ2-2
len: 15
v_gene: TRBV7-2
CDR3nt: TGTGCCAGCAGCGCCCGGGATAGGGACACCGGGGAGCTGTTTTTT
CDR3aa: CASSARDRDTGELFF

abundance: many
d_gene: .
j_gene: TRBJ1-5
len: 15
v_gene: TRBV27
CDR3nt: TGTGCCAGCAGCCCAAAGCCGTATAGCAATCAGCCCCAGCATTTT
CDR3aa: CASSPKPYSNQPQHF

abundance: many
d_gene: .
j_gene: TRBJ2-7
len: 17
v_gene: TRBV28
CDR3nt: TGTGCCAGCGCAGTCCACCTAAAAGAACCCCTAACCCACGAGCAGTACTTC
CDR3aa: CASAVHLKEPLTHEQYF

abundance: many
d_gene: TRBD1
j_gene: TRBJ2-1
len: 16
v_gene: TRBV12-3/TRBV12-4
CDR3nt: TGTGCCAGCACCTCTCGGGGCGGACAGGGGGGAGGTGAGCAGTTCTTC
CDR3aa: CASTSRGGQGGGEQFF

abundance: many
d_gene: .
j_gene: TRBJ1-1
len: 16
v_gene: TRBV12-5
CDR3nt: TGTGCTAGTGGTTTGAGGGGGACAATCATGAACACTGAAGCTTTCTTT
CDR3aa: CASGLRGTIMNTEAFF

abundance: many
d_gene: TRBD1
j_gene: TRBJ2-7
len: 15
v_gene: TRBV28
CDR3nt: TGTGCCAGCAGGGTCGACAGGGCGAGCTCCTACGAGCAGTACTTC
CDR3aa: CASRVDRASSYEQYF

abundance: many
d_gene: .
j_gene: TRBJ2-5
len: 14
v_gene: TRBV12-3/TRBV12-4
CDR3nt: TGTGCCAGCGGAACCAGCGGAACCCAAGAGACCCAGTACTTC
CDR3aa: CASGTSGTQETQYF

abundance: .
d_gene: .
j_gene: TRBJ2-7
len: 14
v_gene: TRBV28
CDR3nt: TGTGCCAGCAGTTTAACTTGGCATTCCTACGAGCAGTACTTC
CDR3aa: CASSLTWHSYEQYF

abundance: .
d_gene: .
j_gene: TRBJ2-3
len: 14
v_gene: TRBV6-2/TRBV6-3
CDR3nt: TGTGCCAGCATGAATTTCGGGGTTACAGATACGCAGTATTTT
CDR3aa: CASMNFGVTDTQYF

abundance: few
d_gene: .
j_gene: TRBJ1-5
len: 14
v_gene: TRBV6-2/TRBV6-3
CDR3nt: TGTGCCAGCAGCCAACAGGGAATACAGCAGCCCCAGCATTTT
CDR3aa: CASSQQGIQQPQHF

abundance: many
d_gene: .
j_gene: TRBJ1-2
len: 17
v_gene: TRBV15
CDR3nt: TGTGCCACCAGCGGCCGGACACCACCTCGGGACTCCTATGGCTACACCTTC
CDR3aa: CATSGRTPPRDSYGYTF

abundance: many
d_gene: .
j_gene: TRBJ2-5
len: 13
v_gene: TRBV7-2
CDR3nt: TGTGCCAGCAGCTTAAGACAGGTCGAGACCCAGTACTTC
CDR3aa: CASSLRQVETQYF

abundance: .
d_gene: .
j_gene: TRBJ1-4
len: 15
v_gene: TRBV5-1
CDR3nt: TGCGCCGGCAGCTTTTCACAGGGATCGGATGAAAAACTGTTTTTT
CDR3aa: CAGSFSQGSDEKLFF

abundance: many
d_gene: .
j_gene: TRBJ2-1
len: 17
v_gene: TRBV6-2/TRBV6-3
CDR3nt: TGTGCCAGCAGTTACGCCGTTGTGGGGTACTGGAACAATGAGCAGTTCTTC
CDR3aa: CASSYAVVGYWNNEQFF

abundance: few
d_gene: .
j_gene: TRBJ2-6
len: 15
v_gene: TRBV6-1
CDR3nt: TGTGCCAGCACTTCACAGAGCTCTGGGGCCAACGTCCTGACTTTC
CDR3aa: CASTSQSSGANVLTF

abundance: many
d_gene: .
j_gene: TRBJ1-1
len: 16
v_gene: TRBV6-1
CDR3nt: TGTGCCAGCAGTATGGGCCTGCAGGGAGTGTTCACTGAAGCTTTCTTT
CDR3aa: CASSMGLQGVFTEAFF

abundance: many
d_gene: .
j_gene: TRBJ2-1
len: 10
v_gene: TRBV29-1
CDR3nt: TGCAGCGTTGCCCCGGGGGAGCAGTTCTTC
CDR3aa: CSVAPGEQFF

abundance: few
d_gene: .
j_gene: TRBJ1-1
len: 16
v_gene: TRBV5-6
CDR3nt: TGTGCCAGCACCCCCCCCCCGGGGGACATGAACACTGAAGCTTTCTTT
CDR3aa: CASTPPPGDMNTEAFF

abundance: many
d_gene: .
j_gene: TRBJ1-4
len: 14
v_gene: TRBV2
CDR3nt: TGTGCCAGCAGTTCCGGGAGGCTTCGGGAAAAACTGTTTTTT
CDR3aa: CASSSGRLREKLFF

abundance: many
d_gene: .
j_gene: TRBJ1-2
len: 15
v_gene: TRBV5-4
CDR3nt: TGTGCCAGCAGCTTCTATGGCCGAAATAACTATGGCTACACCTTC
CDR3aa: CASSFYGRNNYGYTF

abundance: .
d_gene: .
j_gene: TRBJ2-2
len: 15
v_gene: TRBV7-3
CDR3nt: TGTGCCAGCAGCCCCCCAGCCCAGCAGCCCGGGGAGCTGTTTTTT
CDR3aa: CASSPPAQQPGELFF

abundance: few
d_gene: .
j_gene: TRBJ1-2
len: 14
v_gene: TRBV5-5
CDR3nt: TGTGCCAGCAGCGGACGCTCGGGGAGCTATGGCTACACCTTC
CDR3aa: CASSGRSGSYGYTF

abundance: few
d_gene: TRBD2
j_gene: TRBJ2-1
len: 19
v_gene: TRBV25-1
CDR3nt: TGTGCCAGCAGTGAGGGGAGGACTAGCGGGGTTAGCTCCTACAATGAGCAGTTCTTC
CDR3aa: CASSEGRTSGVSSYNEQFF

abundance: many
d_gene: TRBD2
j_gene: TRBJ2-7
len: 15
v_gene: TRBV6-2/TRBV6-3
CDR3nt: TGTGCCAGCAGTTACTTGAGCGGGAGGGAGTACGAGCAGTACTTC
CDR3aa: CASSYLSGREYEQYF

abundance: many
d_gene: .
j_gene: TRBJ2-1
len: 15
v_gene: TRBV7-9
CDR3nt: TGTGCCAGCAGCTTTCATCGCGCAGGAACGAATGAGCAGTTCTTC
CDR3aa: CASSFHRAGTNEQFF

abundance: many
d_gene: TRBD1
j_gene: TRBJ1-2
len: 15
v_gene: TRBV7-6
CDR3nt: TGTGCCAGCAGCTTAAGGGACAGGGGAGGATATGGCTACACCTTC
CDR3aa: CASSLRDRGGYGYTF

abundance: many
d_gene: .
j_gene: TRBJ1-1
len: 15
v_gene: TRBV28
CDR3nt: TGTGCCAGCAGTTTAGAATTTCTTAGGGACACTGAAGCTTTCTTT
CDR3aa: CASSLEFLRDTEAFF

abundance: many
d_gene: .
j_gene: TRBJ1-2
len: 17
v_gene: TRBV28
CDR3nt: TGTGCCAGCAGTTTGGGAACGGACAGCGGCAGGAACTATGGCTACACCTTC
CDR3aa: CASSLGTDSGRNYGYTF

abundance: few
d_gene: TRBD2
j_gene: TRBJ2-1
len: 16
v_gene: TRBV9
CDR3nt: TGTGCCAGCAGCGTAGATCGACTAGCGGGAGAATATGAGCAGTTCTTC
CDR3aa: CASSVDRLAGEYEQFF

abundance: many
d_gene: .
j_gene: TRBJ2-5
len: 14
v_gene: TRBV9
CDR3nt: TGTGCCAGCAGCGTTTCTGCGGCGGAAGAGACCCAGTACTTC
CDR3aa: CASSVSAAEETQYF

abundance: many
d_gene: TRBD1
j_gene: TRBJ2-7
len: 14
v_gene: TRBV6-1
CDR3nt: TGTGCCAGCAGTGAACGGGACAGCTCCTACGAGCAGTACTTC
CDR3aa: CASSERDSSYEQYF

abundance: .
d_gene: .
j_gene: TRBJ2-1
len: 16
v_gene: TRBV18
CDR3nt: TGTGCCAGCTCACCACCGGGGGCACGGTCCCACAATGAGCAGTTCTTC
CDR3aa: CASSPPGARSHNEQFF

abundance: .
d_gene: .
j_gene: TRBJ2-7
len: 12
v_gene: TRBV29-1
CDR3nt: TGCAGCCCAAAACTAATCCACTACGAGCAGTACTTC
CDR3aa: CSPKLIHYEQYF

abundance: many
d_gene: TRBD2
j_gene: TRBJ2-5
len: 14
v_gene: TRBV7-9
CDR3nt: TGTGCCAGCAGAACCACTAGCGGGAAAGAGACCCAGTACTTC
CDR3aa: CASRTTSGKETQYF

abundance: .
d_gene: TRBD2
j_gene: TRBJ2-7
len: 16
v_gene: TRBV4-3
CDR3nt: TGCGCCAGCAGCCTGACTTGGGGACTAGCGGGAGACGAGCAGTACTTC
CDR3aa: CASSLTWGLAGDEQYF

abundance: many
d_gene: .
j_gene: TRBJ2-3
len: 15
v_gene: TRBV27
CDR3nt: TGTGCCAGCAGTTTGGTGTTAGGCCCCCCAGATACGCAGTATTTT
CDR3aa: CASSLVLGPPDTQYF

abundance: few
d_gene: .
j_gene: TRBJ1-4
len: 14
v_gene: TRBV6-5
CDR3nt: TGTGCCAGCAGTTACCGAGGGAACTCTGAAAAACTGTTTTTT
CDR3aa: CASSYRGNSEKLFF

abundance: many
d_gene: TRBD1
j_gene: TRBJ1-1
len: 13
v_gene: TRBV3-1
CDR3nt: TGTGCCAGCAGAGCAACAGGGGGCGGGGAAGCTTTCTTT
CDR3aa: CASRATGGGEAFF

abundance: many
d_gene: TRBD1
j_gene: TRBJ2-7
len: 16
v_gene: TRBV7-6
CDR3nt: TGTGCCAGCAGCTTAGGAGGGGGCGGTAGATCCTACGAGCAGTACTTC
CDR3aa: CASSLGGGGRSYEQYF

abundance: many
d_gene: .
j_gene: TRBJ2-4
len: 16
v_gene: TRBV2
CDR3nt: TGTGCCAGCAGTGAAGCCTCCCGTGGGTTCAAAAACATTCAGTACTTC
CDR3aa: CASSEASRGFKNIQYF

abundance: .
d_gene: TRBD1
j_gene: TRBJ2-7
len: 16
v_gene: TRBV7-3
CDR3nt: TGTGCCAGCAGCTTAAAGGGGACAGGGTCTCCCTACGAGCAGTACTTC
CDR3aa: CASSLKGTGSPYEQYF

abundance: .
d_gene: .
j_gene: TRBJ1-2
len: 17
v_gene: TRBV10-1
CDR3nt: TGCGCCAGCAGTGATTCGGGTGACGTCCCTTTCAACTATGGCTACACCTTC
CDR3aa: CASSDSGDVPFNYGYTF

abundance: many
d_gene: .
j_gene: TRBJ1-1
len: 13
v_gene: TRBV6-5
CDR3nt: TGTGCCAGCTATTACGTCGAGAACACTGAAGCTTTCTTT
CDR3aa: CASYYVENTEAFF

abundance: many
d_gene: .
j_gene: TRBJ2-1
len: 15
v_gene: TRBV7-8
CDR3nt: TGTGCCAGCAGCTCACTAGCAGAGGGCTACAATGAGCAGTTCTTC
CDR3aa: CASSSLAEGYNEQFF

abundance: many
d_gene: .
j_gene: TRBJ1-1
len: 13
v_gene: TRBV6-1
CDR3nt: TGTGCCATTATGACCAGCCTGAACACTGAAGCTTTCTTT
CDR3aa: CAIMTSLNTEAFF

abundance: .
d_gene: .
j_gene: TRBJ2-1
len: 16
v_gene: TRBV27
CDR3nt: TGTGCCAGCAGTTTAGGGGGGACAAGCTCCTACAATGAGCAGTTCTTC
CDR3aa: CASSLGGTSSYNEQFF